The 8 T cell receptor beta chains in this list originate from one sample, sequenced in a study of shared clonotypes between healthy human individuals. The naive CD8 fraction comprised CD45RO-negative cells positively selected for CCR7 and excluded terminally differentiated effector memory CD45RA+ cells. Measured with immunoSEQ multiplex PCR; TCRdb has only the in-frame clones, and not every one. The sample shows a few million clones, just over 90% of them seen only once. The sample comprised naive CD8+ T cells from PBMCs. These receptors originate from a man between 18 and 29 years old in good health. Some clones in this sample may be carry-over from other donors' samples.

The rearrangement links TRBV27 to TRBJ1-4; possibly TRBD1 for D (6 bases). CDR3 length: 14 amino acids. Germline loops: CDR1 MNHEY, CDR2 SMNVEV (reference sequence). The V end lost 8 bases, the J end lost 5 bases, and 15 bases lay between the germline ends. CDR3 sequence (DNA): TGTGCCAGCGGACAGCGGAGAAAAAATGAAAAACTGTTTTTT. Protein: CASGQRRKNEKLFF.

The chain combines TRBV5-7 with TRBJ2-1; 13 nucleotides agree with TRBD2. TRBV5-7 qualifies as an ORF whose function is uncertain. This CDR3 has 15 residues. Losses at the gene ends were 2 bases for V and 4 bases for J; bases not matched to a gene: 0. The DNA of the CDR3 is TGTGCCAGCAGCTTACTAGCGGGAGGGTACAATGAGCAGTTCTTC. This gives the protein CASSLLAGGYNEQFF.

V usage is TRBV12-2 and J usage is TRBJ1-6. TRBV12-2 counts as a pseudogene. The length of the CDR3 is 17 residues. This chain's CDR3 is CASRRGRVAVYNSPLHF. The CDR3 DNA reads as TGTGCAAGTCGCCGTGGTAGGGTGGCAGTCTATAATTCACCCCTCCACTTT.

The chain carries TRBV4-1 and TRBJ2-7; D is undetermined. The V end was cut by 0 bases, the J end by 2 bases, with 11 bases between. The CDR3 has 15 amino acids. Per the germline V gene, CDR1 is MGHRA and CDR2 is YSYEKL. CDR3 region: CASSQERGATYEQYF. For the CDR3, the DNA is TGCGCCAGCAGCCAAGAACGCGGAGCCACCTACGAGCAGTACTTC.

V and J are TRBV9 and TRBJ2-1; 8 bases line up with TRBD2. Germline V gene lookup returns CDR1 SGDLS and CDR2 YYNGEE. J gave up 7 bases and V 0 bases, and 12 bases lay outside the gene matches. This CDR3 is built from 17 residues. CDR3: CASSVAELAGRFNEQFF. The CDR3 DNA follows: TGTGCCAGCAGCGTAGCGGAGCTAGCGGGCCGTTTTAATGAGCAGTTCTTC. The full variable domain, in which reference TRBV9 and TRBJ2-1 provide the parts outside the CDR3, is DSGVTQTPKHLITATGQRVTLRCSPRSGDLSVYWYQQSLDQGLQFLIQYYNGEERAKGNILERFSAQQFPDLHSELNLSSLELGDSALYFCASSVAELAGRFNEQFFGPGTRLTVL.

This clone came up once. The chain uses TRBV7-3 and TRBJ2-5; D remains ambiguous. V gave up 3 bases and J gave up 2 bases, with 7 bases separating them. CDR3 length: 13 residues. Germline lookup yields CDR1 SGHTA and CDR2 FQGTGA. CDR3 region: CASSLVDQETQYF. CDR3 nucleotide sequence: TGTGCCAGCAGCTTGGTGGATCAAGAGACCCAGTACTTC.

The chain has TRBV7-2 and TRBJ2-5, with TRBD1 identical over 7 bases. The J call may be faulty, since TRBJ2-7 better matches the DNA end. CDR3 length equals 13 residues. Germline CDR1 is SGHTA and CDR2 is FQGNSA. CDR3 amino acids: CASSFYRGNEQYF. DNA of the CDR3: TGTGCCAGCAGCTTCTACAGGGGAAACGAGCAGTACTTC.

The rearrangement joins TRBV13 to TRBJ2-6; a weak D match, TRBD1 (6 bases). The germline V gene encodes CDR1 PRHDT and CDR2 FYEKMQ (reference sequence). Trimming cost V 4 bases and J 2 bases, with 18 bases left between them. The CDR3 consists of 18 residues. As DNA, the CDR3 is TGTGCCAGCAGCTCTTCAGGGGAGCCCTTTGCTGGGGCCAACGTCCTGACTTTC. It is translated as CASSSSGEPFAGANVLTF.